The 9 T cell receptor beta chains reported below all come from one sample, sequenced in a study of shared clonotypes between healthy human individuals. Method: immunoSEQ multiplex PCR; TCRdb's copy keeps in-frame clones and lacks some. The data hold 2 million to 2.5 million clones, with 95% observed a single time. Sample: naive CD4+ T cells sorted from blood. Sample subset: CD45RA+ positively selected. The receptor source for this set is a man aged 18 to 29 in good health.

The chain employs TRBV5-1 and TRBJ2-2; TRBD1 might be the D (6 bases). The germline V and J ends were trimmed by 5 bases and 5 bases, with 16 bases remaining between them. The CDR3 contains 15 residues. The germline V gene encodes CDR1 SGHRS and CDR2 YFSETQ. CDR3 amino acids: CASSSGGADTGELFF. DNA for the CDR3: TGCGCCAGCAGTTCTGGGGGCGCGGATACCGGGGAGCTGTTTTTT.

The chain is built from TRBV7-2 and TRBJ1-2, with no clear D. Trimming took 5 bases from V and 4 from J, leaving 11 bases between them. CDR1 is SGHTA, CDR2 FQGNSA, per germline. The CDR3 has 13 amino acids. This chain's CDR3 is CASSPAQTYGYTF. DNA for the CDR3: TGTGCCAGCAGCCCGGCCCAGACCTATGGCTACACCTTC.

The gene calls are TRBV28 and TRBJ2-2; D uncertain. This CDR3 spans 12 amino acids. V was pared by 8 bases and J by 5 bases, with 9 bases between. CDR1 and CDR2 (germline): MDHEN, SYDVKM. The CDR3 DNA sequence: TGTGCCAGCTGCCCGAGGACCGGGGAGCTGTTTTTT. It codes for CASCPRTGELFF.

The rearrangement joins TRBV5-1 to TRBJ2-5, with D perhaps TRBD1 (5 bases). V was pared by 7 bases and J by 5 bases, with 15 bases between. CDR1 and CDR2 from the germline V gene are SGHRS and YFSETQ. CDR3 length equals 13 residues. As DNA, the CDR3 is TGCGCCAGCGGGGCCGGATCAACGGAGACCCAGTACTTC. Its translation: CASGAGSTETQYF.

This chain joins TRBV5-1 and TRBJ1-1, with D hard to call. Germline assignment: CDR1 SGHRS and CDR2 YFSETQ. Trimming removed 4 bases at V and 4 bases at J, with 14 bases between. The length of the CDR3 is 14 residues. As DNA, the CDR3 is TGCGCCAGCAGCCCTAATTGGGGTCCCACTGAAGCTTTCTTT. It encodes CASSPNWGPTEAFF.

V and J are TRBV5-4 and TRBJ2-3; TRBD2 matches at 11 bases. CDR3 size: 16 residues. Losses at the gene ends were 4 bases for V and 5 bases for J; bases not matched to a gene: 9. CDR1 SGHNT and CDR2 YYREEE come from the germline V gene (reference sequence). The DNA for the CDR3 is TGTGCCAGCAGCCCACCCACTAGCGGGAGTGTAGATACGCAGTATTTT. Translation: CASSPPTSGSVDTQYF.

The chain couples TRBV19 to TRBJ2-2; 7 positions agree with TRBD1. CDR1 LNHDA and CDR2 SQIVND come from the germline V gene (reference sequence). V lost 6 bases, J lost 1 base, and 5 bases stayed unmatched. The CDR3 contains 15 residues. DNA for the CDR3: TGTGCCAGTAGGGGGACAGCTTTGAACACCGGGGAGCTGTTTTTT. This codes for CASRGTALNTGELFF.

In the case of this clone: Other nucleotide sequences in the sample specify the same CDR3. This chain links TRBV5-6 with TRBJ2-5; D call uncertain. The CDR3 loop spans 12 amino acids. The germline V and J ends were trimmed by 4 bases and 3 bases, with 7 bases remaining between them. Looked up from germline, CDR1 is SGHDT and CDR2 is YYEEEE. The CDR3 DNA reads as TGTGCCAGCAGCCTGGGCGAAGAGACCCAGTACTTC. Amino acids: CASSLGEETQYF.

This rearrangement joins TRBV6-6 to TRBJ2-2; a possible D gene is TRBD2 (6 bases). The CDR3 sequence is 15 residues long. V lost 7 bases, J lost 2 bases, and 14 bases lay in between. Germline CDR1 MNHNY, CDR2 SVGAGI (reference sequence). CDR3: CASTGGVGNTGELFF. DNA for the CDR3: TGTGCCAGCACCGGCGGGGTAGGAAACACCGGGGAGCTGTTTTTT.